This entry features one T cell receptor beta chain sequence. The antigen remains unidentified. V gave up 3 bases and J gave up 3 bases; unmatched junction bases: 4. This CDR3 spans 15 amino acids. The V gene's germline CDR1 is MDHEN and CDR2 SYDVKM. The authors extracted total RNA from unfractionated whole blood. This sample was taken from a study of human T cells and chemical hapten exposure. About the research overall: Minor volume differences among pooled libraries chiefly drove per-sample TCR yield variation. Study-wide points: There was no change with DPC sensitization in TCRs above 1 in 1000 frequency.

The study's library attached unique molecular identifiers to single cDNA molecules. Each CDR3 protein gets one entry after TCRdb re-called the 5' RACE reads with MiXCR. The table includes approximately 110,000 distinct CDR3 sequences, around 20% detected once. The chain couples TRBV28 to TRBJ2-5; 10 nucleotides match TRBD2. This receptor was obtained from a human donor in good health. CDR3: CASSFLLAGEETQYF. The DNA for the CDR3 is TGTGCCAGCAGTTTTCTCCTAGCGGGGGAAGAGACCCAGTACTTC.